Sequencing of this T cell receptor (beta chain) was carried out in a study of cytomegalovirus exposure and HLA in healthy donors. The overall study: The 120 validation repertoires used the same platform as the roughly 700 first-cohort repertoires (as reported by a later analysis). Notes on the study in general: The TCR clusters that emerged in the first cohort tended, a later analysis found, to co-occur in the approximately 110 validation repertoires.

Trimming removed 4 bases from V and 0 bases from J, with 13 bases in between. Germline V gene data show CDR1 as SGHDN and CDR2 as FVKESK. The CDR3 loop spans 15 amino acids. Profiled with immunoSEQ multiplex PCR; TCRdb holds only in-frame clones, not every one. Here the sample spans 250,000 or so clones, approximately 87% being singletons. Comments on this clone: What it recognizes is unknown.

The sample consisted of PBMCs. V and J are TRBV14 and TRBJ2-7; TRBD1 is a possible D gene (6 bases). This TCR derives from a man aged 18 to 30 in good health and CMV-seronegative. DNA for the CDR3: TGTGCCAGCAGCCCGAGGACAGATAGCTCCTACGAGCAGTACTTC. Amino acids: CASSPRTDSSYEQYF.